Following are 4 T cell receptor beta chains from one sample sequenced in a study of control samples from healthy donors and cancer patients. Sequencing used immunoSEQ multiplex PCR; TCRdb keeps in-frame clones, though not all of them. Counted here are roughly 400,000 clones, 75% to 95% occurring once; the ten biggest clones make up approximately 6.3%. The sequencing sample was made of PBMCs. The receptors derive from a man aged 40-49 years with head and neck cancer.

This rearrangement joins TRBV18 to TRBJ2-5, with 10 bases lining up with TRBD2. V shed 1 base and J 2 bases; nucleotides not matched to a gene: 4. The length of the CDR3 is 16 residues. Germline V gene data show CDR1 as KGHSH and CDR2 as LQKENI. CDR3 in DNA: TGTGCCAGCTCACCACGGATAGCGGGGGGACAAGAGACCCAGTACTTC. Protein sequence: CASSPRIAGGQETQYF.

The chain couples TRBV11-2 to TRBJ2-5, with D uncertain. The V end lost 3 bases, the J end lost 4 bases, and 3 bases lay between the germline ends. This CDR3 contains 11 residues. The germline CDR1 and CDR2 sequences are SGHAT and FQNNGV. The CDR3 spells CASSLVETQYF. The CDR3 DNA reads as TGTGCCAGCAGCTTGGTAGAGACCCAGTACTTC.

The chain links TRBV6-2 or TRBV6-3 to TRBJ2-7; 7 nucleotides agree with TRBD1. After removal of 5 bases from V and 3 bases from J, the junction contained 10 bases not matched to a gene. Germline CDR1 and CDR2: MNHEY and SVGEGT. CDR3 size: 15 residues. CDR3: CASSNHDRDLYEQYF. CDR3 coding DNA: TGTGCCAGCAGTAACCATGACAGGGATCTCTACGAGCAGTACTTC.

The chain couples TRBV7-8 to TRBJ1-1; 7 bases fit TRBD1. The length of the CDR3 is 14 residues. Germline CDR1 is SGHVS and CDR2 is FQNEAQ. V shed 4 bases, J shed 6 bases, and the junction held 8 bases outside the gene matches. The CDR3 sequence: CASSSHDRDPEAFF. In DNA, the CDR3 is TGTGCCAGCAGCTCACACGACAGGGATCCTGAAGCTTTCTTT. The full variable domain, rest sourced from reference TRBV7-8 and TRBJ1-1, is GAGVSQSPRYKVAKRGQDVALRCDPISGHVSLFWYQQALGQGPEFLTYFQNEAQLDKSGLPSDRFFAERPEGSVSTLKIQRTQQEDSAVYLCASSSHDRDPEAFFGQGTRLTVV.